This T cell receptor beta chain is drawn from a study of cytomegalovirus exposure and HLA in healthy donors. Study-wide findings and caveats: The authors later found TCR association rates varying by HLA locus, with DRB1 most and HLA-C fewest. A later analysis linked 15,000 to 20,000 TCR beta sequences to HLA alleles at 0.05 false discovery rate.

This clone was seen a few times. Its antigen is not identified. PCR was performed using 60 Vbeta and 13 Jbeta primers. Study processing details: As a later analysis found, there were 80 million to 90 million unique TCR beta chains, of which roughly 11 million were shared. Using immunoSEQ multiplex PCR, the repertoire was profiled, and TCRdb retains in-frame clones only, with some absent. The DNA was the basis for D and trimming; V, J and clone size are from that table. Here the sample spans around 99,000 clones, less than 85% being singletons. Germline V gives CDR1 SGHRS, CDR2 YFSETQ. This CDR3 region has 14 residues. Trimming removed 4 bases from V and 4 bases from J; junction bases left unmatched: 2.

Sequencing used PBMCs. The receptor's source is a woman between 40 and 55 years old in good health and CMV-seropositive. The V call is TRBV5-1, the J call TRBJ2-7; 13 bases match TRBD2. For the CDR3, the DNA is TGCGCCAGCAGCCCGACTAGCGGGGGGTACGAGCAGTACTTC. As protein: CASSPTSGGYEQYF.